A selection of T cell receptor beta chains follows, all from one sample in a study of T cells in Graves' hyperthyroidism and ophthalmopathy. TCRdb reprocessed the multiplex PCR reads via MiXCR and lists one record per CDR3 protein. Of approximately 700,000 distinct CDR3 sequences detected, roughly 15% appear once; the ten largest clones hold roughly 8%. The material sequenced was blood. Receptor source: a man in his late teens or twenties with Graves' hyperthyroidism. Each CDR3 is given with its conserved first and last residue. The order of the fields is CDR3 protein, CDR3 DNA, V gene, J gene, D gene, clone size. The D gene is left open where the match is weak. For some rows the clone size is stated as once, few or many, or as a class when expanded; others skip it.

CDR3: CASRTAGTGHYEQYF
DNA: TGTGCCAGCAGGACAGCCGGGACAGGGCACTACGAGCAGTACTTC
V: TRBV6-1
J: TRBJ2-7
D: TRBD1
size: NA

CDR3: CASSRRQGTYEQYF
DNA: TGTGCCAGCAGCCGCCGACAGGGGACCTACGAGCAGTACTTC
V: TRBV7-9
J: TRBJ2-7
D: TRBD1
size: few

CDR3: CASNVESSYNEQFF
DNA: TGTGCCAGCAATGTTGAGAGCTCCTACAATGAGCAGTTCTTC
V: TRBV28
J: TRBJ2-1
D: NA
size: many

CDR3: CASSLGGTGGVAGYTF
DNA: TGTGCCAGCAGTTTAGGGGGGACAGGGGGCGTCGCTGGCTACACCTTC
V: TRBV27
J: TRBJ1-2
D: TRBD1
size: NA

CDR3: CASSFGGRHTDTQYF
DNA: TGTGCCAGCAGTTTTGGGGGGAGGCACACAGATACGCAGTATTTT
V: TRBV28
J: TRBJ2-3
D: NA
size: many

CDR3: CSSPGAGEVITFF
DNA: TGCAGCTCGCCGGGAGCCGGAGAAGTGATAACTTTCTTT
V: TRBV29-1
J: TRBJ1-1
D: NA
size: NA

CDR3: CASSSRVRRTEAFF
DNA: TGCGCCAGCAGCTCCAGGGTTCGTAGGACTGAAGCTTTCTTT
V: TRBV5-1
J: TRBJ1-1
D: NA
size: many

CDR3: CASSYAGTPSNQPQHF
DNA: TGTGCCAGCAGTTACGCCGGGACACCAAGCAATCAGCCCCAGCATTTT
V: TRBV6-6
J: TRBJ1-5
D: NA
size: many

CDR3: CASSLDRNVGYEQYF
DNA: TGTGCCAGCAGCTTAGACAGGAACGTTGGCTACGAGCAGTACTTC
V: TRBV11-3
J: TRBJ2-7
D: NA
size: NA

CDR3: CASSLVPVNTEAFF
DNA: TGTGCCAGCAGCTTAGTCCCGGTGAACACTGAAGCTTTCTTT
V: TRBV11-3
J: TRBJ1-1
D: NA
size: many

CDR3: CATVEAGASTDTQYF
DNA: TGTGCCACCGTCGAAGCGGGAGCGAGCACAGATACGCAGTATTTT
V: TRBV6-2/TRBV6-3
J: TRBJ2-3
D: TRBD2
size: many

CDR3: CASSLDGLGEQYF
DNA: TGTGCCAGCAGCTTAGACGGGCTGGGTGAGCAGTACTTC
V: TRBV7-9
J: TRBJ2-7
D: NA
size: NA

CDR3: CASSLILAGSSYEQYF
DNA: TGTGCCAGCAGTTTAATTCTAGCGGGGTCTTCCTACGAGCAGTACTTC
V: TRBV28
J: TRBJ2-7
D: TRBD2
size: many

CDR3: CASSSRSSGVYNEQFF
DNA: TGTGCCAGCAGCTCCCGGTCTAGCGGGGTCTACAATGAGCAGTTCTTC
V: TRBV7-2
J: TRBJ2-1
D: TRBD2
size: NA

CDR3: CATSTGDTEAFF
DNA: TGTGCCACCAGCACAGGGGACACTGAAGCTTTCTTT
V: TRBV15
J: TRBJ1-1
D: NA
size: NA